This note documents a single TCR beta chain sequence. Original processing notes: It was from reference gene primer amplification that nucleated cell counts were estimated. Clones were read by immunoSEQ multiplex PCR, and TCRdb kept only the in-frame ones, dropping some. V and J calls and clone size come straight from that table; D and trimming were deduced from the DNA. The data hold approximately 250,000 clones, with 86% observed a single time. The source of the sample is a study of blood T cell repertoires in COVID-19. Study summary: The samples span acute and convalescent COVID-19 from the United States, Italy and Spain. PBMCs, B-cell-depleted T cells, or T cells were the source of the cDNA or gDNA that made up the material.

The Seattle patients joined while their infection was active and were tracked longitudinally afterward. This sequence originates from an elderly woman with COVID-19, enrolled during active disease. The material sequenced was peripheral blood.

The CDR3 nucleotides are TGTGCCAGCAGCGCGCGGAGTACTTACGAGCAGTACTTC. This encodes CASSARSTYEQYF. The rearrangement uses TRBV7-2 and TRBJ2-7; D gene unclear. This CDR3 is built from 13 residues. CDR1 and CDR2 from the germline V gene are SGHTA and FQGNSA. V shed 5 bases and J shed 4 bases, with 12 bases lying between them.